This TCR beta chain comes out of a study of blood T cell repertoires in COVID-19. At the level of the study: Sources were T cells, B-cell-depleted T cells, or PBMCs; the material itself was cDNA or gDNA.

Measured with immunoSEQ multiplex PCR; TCRdb has only the in-frame clones, and not every one. The repertoire holds 100,000 to 140,000 clones, with 90% to 95% as singletons. Sequencing was performed on peripheral blood. This sequence originates from a woman aged 25 to 45 with acute or convalescent COVID-19.

As DNA, the CDR3 is TGTGCCAGCAGCACACCCTCAGGGGGCGGTAACTATGGCTACACCTTC. This translates into CASSTPSGGGNYGYTF. This chain uses TRBV5-4 with TRBJ1-2; 8 bases are a match to TRBD1. V gave up 4 bases and J gave up 1 base; unmatched junction bases: 9. The CDR3 loop spans 16 amino acids. Germline V CDR1 and CDR2: SGHNT, YYREEE (reference sequence).